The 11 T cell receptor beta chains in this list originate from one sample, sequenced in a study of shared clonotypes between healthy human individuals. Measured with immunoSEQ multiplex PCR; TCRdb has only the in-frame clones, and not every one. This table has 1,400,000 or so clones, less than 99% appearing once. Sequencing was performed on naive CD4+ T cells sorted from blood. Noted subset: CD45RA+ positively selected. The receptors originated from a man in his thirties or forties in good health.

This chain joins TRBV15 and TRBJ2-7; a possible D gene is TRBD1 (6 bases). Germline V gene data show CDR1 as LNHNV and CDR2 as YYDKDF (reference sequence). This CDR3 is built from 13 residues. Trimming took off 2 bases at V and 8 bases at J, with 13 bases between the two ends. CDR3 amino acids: CATSRPVTGKQYF. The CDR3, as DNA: TGTGCCACCAGCAGACCAGTAACAGGGAAGCAGTACTTC.

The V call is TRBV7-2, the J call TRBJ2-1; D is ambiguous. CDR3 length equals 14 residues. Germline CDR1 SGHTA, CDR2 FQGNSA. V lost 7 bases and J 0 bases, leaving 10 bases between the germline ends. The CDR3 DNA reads TGTGCCAGCAAAGTCCCCCTCTCCTACAATGAGCAGTTCTTC. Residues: CASKVPLSYNEQFF.

The CDR3 DNA reads as TGTGCCAGCAGTGACTCTGGAAACATTCAGTACTTC. Amino acid sequence: CASSDSGNIQYF. The chain couples TRBV6-4 to TRBJ2-4; D is unresolved. Germline-derived CDR1 and CDR2 are MRHNA and SNTAGT. Trimming removed 0 bases at V and 6 bases at J, with 3 bases between. The CDR3 length is 12 residues.

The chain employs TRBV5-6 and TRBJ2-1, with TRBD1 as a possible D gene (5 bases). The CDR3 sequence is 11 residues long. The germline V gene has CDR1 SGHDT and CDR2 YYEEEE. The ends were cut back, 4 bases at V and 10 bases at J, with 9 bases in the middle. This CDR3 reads CASSRQGEQFF. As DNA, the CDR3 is TGTGCCAGCAGCCGCCAGGGAGAGCAGTTCTTC.

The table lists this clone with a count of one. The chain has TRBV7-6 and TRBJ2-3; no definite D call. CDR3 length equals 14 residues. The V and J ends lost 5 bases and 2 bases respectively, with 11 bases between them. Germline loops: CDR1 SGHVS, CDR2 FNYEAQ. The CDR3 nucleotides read TGTGCCAGCAGCCCCGGTTCCTACACAGATACGCAGTATTTT. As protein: CASSPGSYTDTQYF. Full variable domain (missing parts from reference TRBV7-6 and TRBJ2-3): GAGVSQSPRYKVTKRGQDVALRCDPISGHVSLYWYRQALGQGPEFLTYFNYEAQQDKSGLPNDRFSAERPEGSISTLTIQRTEQRDSAMYRCASSPGSYTDTQYFGPGTRLTVL.

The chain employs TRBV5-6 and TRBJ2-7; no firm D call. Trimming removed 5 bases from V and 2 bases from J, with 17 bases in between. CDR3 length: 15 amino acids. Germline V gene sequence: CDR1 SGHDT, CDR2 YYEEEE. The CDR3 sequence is CASSSFIGPTYEQYF. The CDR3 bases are TGTGCCAGCAGTAGCTTTATTGGGCCTACCTACGAGCAGTACTTC.

The CDR3 DNA is TGCGCCAGCAGCTTGGGGGGGTTCGCCTACAATGAGCAGTTCTTC. Its protein is CASSLGGFAYNEQFF. The chain has TRBV5-1 and TRBJ2-1, with D perhaps matching TRBD1 or TRBD2 (5 bases each). The CDR3 extends over 15 amino acids. From germline, CDR1 is SGHRS and CDR2 YFSETQ. The V end was cut by 0 bases, the J end by 2 bases, with 9 bases between. The variable domain in full, with the rest retrieved from reference TRBV5-1 and TRBJ2-1, is KAGVTQTPRYLIKTRGQQVTLSCSPISGHRSVSWYQQTPGQGLQFLFEYFSETQRNKGNFPGRFSGRQFSNSRSEMNVSTLELGDSALYLCASSLGGFAYNEQFFGPGTRLTVL.

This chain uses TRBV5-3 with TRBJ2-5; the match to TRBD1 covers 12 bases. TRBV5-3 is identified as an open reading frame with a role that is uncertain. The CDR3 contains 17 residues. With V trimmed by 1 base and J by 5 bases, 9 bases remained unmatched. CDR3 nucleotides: TGTGCCAGAAGCTTGATTCGGGACAGGGGGCTTATCGAGACCCAGTACTTC. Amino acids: CARSLIRDRGLIETQYF.

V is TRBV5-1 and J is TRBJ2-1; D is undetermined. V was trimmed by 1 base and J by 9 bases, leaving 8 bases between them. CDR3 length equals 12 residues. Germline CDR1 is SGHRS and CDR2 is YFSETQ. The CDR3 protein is CASSLTMTEQFF. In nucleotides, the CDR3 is TGCGCCAGCAGCTTGACCATGACTGAGCAGTTCTTC.

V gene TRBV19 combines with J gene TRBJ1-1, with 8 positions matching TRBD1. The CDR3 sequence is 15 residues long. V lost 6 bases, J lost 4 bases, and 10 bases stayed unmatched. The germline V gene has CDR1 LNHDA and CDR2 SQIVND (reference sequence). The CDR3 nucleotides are TGTGCCAGTAGGCCACAGGGGGTAGGGGTCACTGAAGCTTTCTTT. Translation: CASRPQGVGVTEAFF. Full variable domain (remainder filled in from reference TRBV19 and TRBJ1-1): DGGITQSPKYLFRKEGQNVTLSCEQNLNHDAMYWYRQDPGQGLRLIYYSQIVNDFQKGDIAEGYSVSREKKESFPLTVTSAQKNPTAFYLCASRPQGVGVTEAFFGQGTRLTVV.

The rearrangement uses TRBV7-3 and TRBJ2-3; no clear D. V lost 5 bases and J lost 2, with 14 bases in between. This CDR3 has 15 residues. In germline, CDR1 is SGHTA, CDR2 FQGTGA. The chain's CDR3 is CASSPRTTNTDTQYF. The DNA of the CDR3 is TGTGCCAGCAGCCCCCGGACCACAAACACAGATACGCAGTATTTT.